Each of the 25 T cell receptor beta chains below was sequenced from the same sample in a study of regulatory T cells in long-lasting Graves disease. Both iRepertoire HTBI primers and Arm-PCR of CDR3 regions were used to build the TCR beta libraries. TCRdb used MiXCR to reprocess the multiplex PCR reads, holding one entry per CDR3 protein. The sample shows about 620,000 distinct CDR3 sequences, approximately 15% of them seen only once. Time point indicated: newly diagnosed GD, antithyroid drugs for less than 3 months. RNA from PBMCs was the source of the TCR library. These data were also reused for a study on T cells in Graves' hyperthyroidism and ophthalmopathy.

The sample here was peripheral blood mononuclear cells (PBMCs), taken at new diagnosis, from a patient treated with antithyroid drugs. The source of these receptors is a woman younger than 45 with Graves disease.

This clonotype was picked up a small number of times. The chain uses TRBV6-2 or TRBV6-3 and TRBJ1-2; D unclear. From germline, CDR1 is MNHEY and CDR2 SVGEGT. Trimming took 2 bases from V and 8 from J, leaving 12 bases between them. This CDR3 region has 13 residues. CDR3 residues: CASSYDRLTGYTF. The CDR3 DNA reads TGTGCCAGCAGTTACGATAGGCTTACAGGCTACACCTTC.

About this clonotype: A much more abundant neighbour one base away suggests this may be a read error. This sequence joins TRBV3-1 and TRBJ2-1; no definite D call. Germline V lookup: CDR1 LGHDT, CDR2 YNNKEL (reference sequence). The CDR3 extends over 14 amino acids. Trimming removed 4 bases at V and 0 bases at J, with 7 bases between. This chain's CDR3 is CASSPNVSYNEQFF. CDR3 nucleotides: TGTGCCAGCAGCCCCAATGTCTCCTACAATGAGCAGTTCTTC.

The sample holds a few counts of this clonotype. V is TRBV9 and J is TRBJ2-2; possible D gene TRBD2, 7 bases. The CDR3 length is 16 residues. Germline V gene data show CDR1 as SGDLS and CDR2 as YYNGEE. Trimming removed 3 bases from V and 3 bases from J, with 15 bases in between. The CDR3 DNA follows: TGTGCCAGCAGCGGAGGGGGGGGCAGCGACACCGGGGAGCTGTTTTTT. Its translation: CASSGGGGSDTGELFF.

V is TRBV12-3 or TRBV12-4 and J is TRBJ2-5, with 9 bases matching TRBD2. V dropped 6 bases and J dropped 1; count of bases not matched to a gene: 9. This CDR3 comprises 16 residues. CDR3 DNA: TGTGCCAGCAGCCTTAGCGGGAGCAACAGCCAAGAGACCCAGTACTTC. It specifies CASSLSGSNSQETQYF.

This clonotype appeared a few times. The chain combines TRBV20-1 with TRBJ2-7; D is possibly TRBD2 (6 bases). The CDR3 runs to 11 residues. Germline-derived CDR1 and CDR2 are DFQATT and SNEGSKA (reference sequence). V gave up 3 bases and J gave up 5 bases, with 8 bases separating them. In DNA, the CDR3 is TGCAGTGCTAGGGGACTGAACGAGCAGTACTTC. It specifies CSARGLNEQYF.

This chain connects TRBV5-1 to TRBJ1-2; D remains unclear. Germline V gene data show CDR1 as SGHRS and CDR2 as YFSETQ. The length of the CDR3 is 16 residues. Trimming took off 3 bases at V and 0 bases at J, with 15 bases between the two ends. The CDR3 coding sequence is TGCGCCAGCAGCTACGGACGTGCCGAAGCTAACTATGGCTACACCTTC. Translation gives CASSYGRAEANYGYTF.

This clonotype was seen many times. The rearrangement links TRBV2 to TRBJ2-4; D ambiguous. The CDR3 totals 15 residues. Germline assignment: CDR1 SNHLY and CDR2 FYNNEI. Trimming cost V 5 bases and J 8 bases, with 19 bases left between them. Here the CDR3 reads CASSYDNGPLDIQYF. The CDR3 bases are TGTGCCAGCAGTTATGATAATGGGCCGTTGGACATTCAGTACTTC.

The genes are TRBV6-9 and TRBJ1-5; 8 nucleotides line up with TRBD1. Trimming at V came to 4 bases and at J to 7 bases, leaving 9 bases not matched to a gene. The CDR3 length is 15 residues. Germline V lookup: CDR1 MNHGY, CDR2 SVAAGI. The CDR3 protein is CASSWTGLGRQPQHF. DNA of the CDR3: TGTGCCAGCAGTTGGACAGGGTTGGGACGCCAGCCCCAGCATTTT.

The V call is TRBV6-1, the J call TRBJ2-1, with TRBD2 matching over 9 bases. The CDR3 extends over 15 amino acids. Germline trimming cut 6 bases from V and 9 bases from J; bases unmatched to any gene: 12. Germline CDR1 is MNHNS and CDR2 is SASEGT. CDR3 in DNA: TGTGCCAGCAGCCCCCGGGGTAGCGGGAGTGCTGAGCAGTTCTTC. Protein sequence: CASSPRGSGSAEQFF.

This chain links TRBV6-2 or TRBV6-3 with TRBJ2-3; maybe TRBD2 (5 bases). From germline, CDR1 is MNHEY and CDR2 SVGEGT. With 5 bases removed from V and 5 bases from J, the gap between germline ends came to 11 bases. The length of the CDR3 is 13 residues. The CDR3 sequence: CASSAGVGDTQYF. The CDR3 DNA sequence: TGTGCCAGCAGTGCCGGGGTGGGAGATACGCAGTATTTT.

This clonotype has a handful of counts. This chain joins TRBV11-2 and TRBJ2-5; D call uncertain. Germline V gene lookup returns CDR1 SGHAT and CDR2 FQNNGV. The CDR3 consists of 13 residues. Trimming stripped 3 bases from V and 2 bases from J, with 7 bases between. CDR3 DNA sequence: TGTGCCAGCAGCTTTTCCCCGCAAGAGACCCAGTACTTC. It is translated as CASSFSPQETQYF.

There are many counts of this clonotype. The chain joins TRBV20-1 to TRBJ1-2; D call uncertain. V lost 6 bases and J lost 8, with 7 bases in between. CDR3 length equals 9 residues. Per germline, CDR1 DFQATT and CDR2 SNEGSKA (reference sequence). CDR3 in amino acids: CSAPDGYTF. The CDR3 DNA is TGCAGTGCCCCAGACGGCTACACCTTC.

This clonotype was seen only a few times. The CDR3 is CASGLPTTGNTIYF. The DNA for the CDR3 is TGTGCCAGCGGCCTGCCGACCACAGGAAACACCATATATTTT. The chain employs TRBV28 and TRBJ1-3, with D hard to call. The CDR3 is 14 amino acids. Trimming took 8 bases from V and 4 from J, leaving 15 bases between them. Germline V CDR1 and CDR2: MDHEN, SYDVKM.

In its sample, this clonotype was seen a few times. The chain carries TRBV30 and TRBJ2-3; perhaps TRBD1 as D (5 bases). Per germline, CDR1 GTSNPN and CDR2 SVGIG (reference sequence). The CDR3 consists of 15 residues. V was shortened by 8 bases and J by 1 base, with 19 bases between the two germline ends. CDR3 coding DNA: TGTGCCAGAGACAACACAGGATGGGGCACAGATACGCAGTATTTT. Encoded protein: CARDNTGWGTDTQYF. Filled out from reference TRBV30 and TRBJ2-3, the complete variable domain reads SQTIHQWPATLVQPVGSPLSLECTVEGTSNPNLYWYRQAAGRGLQLLFYSVGIGQISSEVPQNLSASRPQDRQFILSSKKLLLSDSGFYLCARDNTGWGTDTQYFGPGTRLTVL.

V is TRBV3-1 and J is TRBJ2-2; D is unclear. Germline V gives CDR1 LGHDT, CDR2 YNNKEL (reference sequence). The CDR3 has 13 amino acids. V was clipped by 1 base and J by 4 bases, with 4 bases between them. CDR3 protein: CASSQVTTGELFF. In DNA form, the CDR3 reads TGTGCCAGCAGCCAAGTAACCACCGGGGAGCTGTTTTTT.

This clonotype was seen a few times. The chain uses TRBV5-1 and TRBJ2-7; 14 bases align to TRBD2. V dropped 4 bases and J dropped 11; count of bases not matched to a gene: 8. The CDR3 length is 14 residues. Germline V gene lookup returns CDR1 SGHRS and CDR2 YFSETQ. The CDR3 sequence: CASSIGTSGSREYF. Written as DNA, the CDR3 is TGCGCCAGCAGCATCGGGACTAGCGGGAGTAGGGAGTACTTC.

This clonotype was observed a few times. The gene calls are TRBV5-1 and TRBJ2-1; 9 bases are shared with TRBD1. CDR1 and CDR2 (germline): SGHRS, YFSETQ. The CDR3 is 15 amino acids. V lost 2 bases and J lost 7; bases outside the gene matches: 7. As DNA, the CDR3 is TGCGCCAGCAGCTTCAGGAGCGGGACAGGGAATGAGCAGTTCTTC. It encodes CASSFRSGTGNEQFF.

This chain joins TRBV18 and TRBJ2-6; unclear D gene. From germline, CDR1 is KGHSH and CDR2 LQKENI. Trimming removed 8 bases at V and 0 bases at J, with 8 bases between. This CDR3 spans 14 amino acids. The CDR3 sequence: CASRVASGANVLTF. CDR3 DNA sequence: TGTGCCAGCCGAGTGGCCTCTGGGGCCAACGTCCTGACTTTC.

The sample holds many counts of this clonotype. The V and J genes are TRBV12-3 or TRBV12-4 and TRBJ2-4, with 11 bases lining up with TRBD2. This CDR3 spans 13 amino acids. J gave up 12 bases and V 5 bases, and 6 bases lay outside the gene matches. CDR3 residues: CASSNLAGGSQYF. The CDR3 nucleotides are TGTGCCAGCAGTAACCTAGCGGGAGGCAGTCAGTACTTC.

The gene calls are TRBV5-6 and TRBJ2-7; D gene ambiguous. The CDR3 spans 11 residues. Between the trimmed V and J ends, which lost 10 bases and 6 bases, there was a span of 14 bases. Germline V gene lookup returns CDR1 SGHDT and CDR2 YYEEEE. The CDR3 DNA reads as TGTGCCCACTTTCAATCGTGCGAGCAGTACTTC. This codes for CAHFQSCEQYF.

The sample holds a few counts of this clonotype. The chain employs TRBV13 and TRBJ2-7; possibly TRBD2 for D (5 bases). The CDR3 extends over 13 amino acids. Germline CDR1 and CDR2: PRHDT and FYEKMQ (reference sequence). The germline V and J ends were trimmed by 8 bases and 4 bases, with 15 bases remaining between them. In DNA form, the CDR3 reads TGTGCCAGCGGTCCTGTGGGCGGGTACGAGCAGTACTTC. This gives the protein CASGPVGGYEQYF.

Concerning this clonotype: This sequence may be a read error, since a much larger clone differs from it by one base. CDR3 region: CASSSRQASTDTQYF. CDR3 DNA sequence: TGTGCCAGCAGCTCGCGACAGGCTAGCACAGATACGCAGTATTTT. The chain employs TRBV7-9 and TRBJ2-3, with D possibly matching TRBD1 (6 bases). The CDR3 spans 15 residues. Germline-derived CDR1 and CDR2 are SEHNR and FQNEAQ (reference sequence). The V and J ends lost 4 bases and 0 bases respectively, with 11 bases between them.

This clonotype was seen a handful of times. The chain couples TRBV20-1 to TRBJ2-1, with 16 bases lining up with TRBD2. The V and J ends lost 3 bases and 6 bases, in that order; junction bases with no gene match: 2. Germline V gene lookup returns CDR1 DFQATT and CDR2 SNEGSKA (reference sequence). The CDR3 length is 15 residues. CDR3 in DNA: TGCAGTGCTAGGGGACTAGCGGGAGGGTTCAATGAGCAGTTCTTC. Translating gives CSARGLAGGFNEQFF.

To note about this clonotype: Possible read error: a much larger clone is one base away. The rearrangement uses TRBV12-3 or TRBV12-4 and TRBJ2-1, with D hard to call. The CDR3 totals 14 residues. The DNA of the CDR3 is TGTGCCAGCGGTTTAGCTCCTGTAGGTGGTGAGCAGTTCTTC. As protein: CASGLAPVGGEQFF.

This clonotype was observed many times. This chain connects TRBV20-1 to TRBJ2-1; the D gene is possibly TRBD2 (6 bases). This CDR3 comprises 15 residues. Trimming cost V 5 bases and J 10 bases, with 24 bases left between them. The germline V gene encodes CDR1 DFQATT and CDR2 SNEGSKA (reference sequence). CDR3 sequence reads: CSAAGRPSTRYEQFF. CDR3 bases: TGCAGTGCTGCGGGACGGCCTTCAACTCGTTACGAGCAGTTCTTC.